These 26 T cell receptor beta chains originate from one sample sequenced in a study of cytomegalovirus exposure and HLA in healthy donors. The PCR was carried out with 60 Vbeta primers and 13 Jbeta primers. Sequencing was performed with immunoSEQ multiplex PCR; in TCRdb, only in-frame clones are kept and a portion is missing. The table includes around 110,000 clones, 70% to 75% detected once. The specimen sequenced was PBMCs. The receptor set was obtained from a young woman in good health and CMV-seronegative.

This clone occurred once. The V gene is TRBV6-5, the J gene TRBJ1-2; no firm D call. The CDR3 loop spans 13 amino acids. Between the trimmed V and J ends, which lost 0 bases and 5 bases, there was a span of 7 bases. From germline, CDR1 is MNHEY and CDR2 SVGAGI. The CDR3 sequence: CASSYSQAYGYTF. CDR3 in DNA: TGTGCCAGCAGTTACTCGCAAGCTTATGGCTACACCTTC.

This clone has only one observation. The rearrangement uses TRBV10-3 and TRBJ1-2; TRBD1 agrees at 7 bases. This CDR3 is 17 amino acids long. After removal of 8 bases from V and 0 bases from J, the junction contained 15 bases not matched to a gene. The germline gives CDR1 ENHRY, CDR2 SYGVKD. The CDR3: CAIGRGTAAPTNYGYTF. CDR3 sequence (DNA): TGTGCCATCGGGCGAGGGACAGCCGCCCCGACTAACTATGGCTACACCTTC.

This rearrangement joins TRBV18 to TRBJ2-7, with a weak D call TRBD2 (5 bases). V was shortened by 3 bases and J by 2 bases, with 23 bases between the two germline ends. Germline CDR1 is KGHSH and CDR2 is LQKENI. The length of the CDR3 is 18 residues. The CDR3 here is CASSPLTVVGVGTYEQYF. CDR3 DNA sequence: TGTGCCAGCTCACCCCTGACCGTTGTCGGGGTCGGAACCTACGAGCAGTACTTC.

J is TRBJ1-1 and V is TRBV6-4; 8 nucleotides align to TRBD1. The CDR3 is 18 amino acids. CDR1 and CDR2 (germline): MRHNA, SNTAGT. After removal of 0 bases from V and 0 bases from J, the junction contained 9 bases not matched to a gene. CDR3 coding DNA: TGTGCCAGCAGTGACTCCCCAGGGGGCACACCTATGAACACTGAAGCTTTCTTT. Protein: CASSDSPGGTPMNTEAFF.

This chain joins TRBV28 and TRBJ1-4; D may be TRBD1 (6 bases). Per the germline V gene, CDR1 is MDHEN and CDR2 is SYDVKM. V shed 6 bases and J shed 6 bases, with 17 bases lying between them. The CDR3 has 15 residues. Here the CDR3 reads CASRPSGTYDEKLFF. The DNA of the CDR3 is TGTGCCAGCAGACCCTCAGGGACATATGATGAAAAACTGTTTTTT.

The V gene is TRBV7-9, the J gene TRBJ2-1, with 10 bases lining up with TRBD2. Germline values: CDR1 SEHNR, CDR2 FQNEAQ (reference sequence). V lost 1 base and J lost 4; bases outside the gene matches: 7. The CDR3 is 17 residues long. The CDR3 bases are TGTGCCAGCAGCTTAGGGGGTAGCGGGGGGTTGTACAATGAGCAGTTCTTC. It translates to CASSLGGSGGLYNEQFF.

The chain employs TRBV5-1 and TRBJ1-6, with D unresolved. Trimming pared 1 base from V and 4 bases from J, leaving 9 bases between. The germline gives CDR1 SGHRS, CDR2 YFSETQ. This CDR3 has 15 amino acids. In nucleotides, the CDR3 is TGCGCCAGCAGCTTGAGGAGTCCGTATAATTCACCCCTCCACTTT. Translating it yields CASSLRSPYNSPLHF.

This clone was detected only a few times. J is TRBJ2-4 and V is TRBV6-1; 8 bases align to TRBD1. With 5 bases clipped from V and 7 bases from J, the junction kept 10 bases outside the gene matches. Germline-derived CDR1 and CDR2 are MNHNS and SASEGT. The CDR3 length is 15 residues. CDR3 DNA: TGTGCCAGCAGTACCCAACAGGGGGTTGCGAACATTCAGTACTTC. Translated, it gives CASSTQQGVANIQYF.

This clone was observed a few times. The chain carries TRBV5-5 and TRBJ1-5, with D perhaps TRBD1 (5 bases). The CDR3 contains 14 residues. Germline CDR1 is SGHKS and CDR2 is YYEKEE (reference sequence). Trimming left V 0 bases short and J 5 bases short, with 9 bases between. The CDR3 here is CASSLVGRDQPQHF. DNA of the CDR3: TGTGCCAGCAGCTTGGTGGGCAGGGATCAGCCCCAGCATTTT.

The gene calls are TRBV28 and TRBJ2-1, with 11 bases matching TRBD2. CDR3 length equals 15 residues. Germline CDR1 and CDR2: MDHEN and SYDVKM. Trimming took 6 bases from V and 6 from J; bases not matched to a gene: 7. The CDR3 DNA reads as TGTGCCAGCAGAGTAGCGGGGGGGCCGAGCAATGAGCAGTTCTTC. Its translation is CASRVAGGPSNEQFF.

The chain recombines TRBV29-1 with TRBJ1-3, with TRBD1 identical over 7 bases. The CDR3 totals 13 residues. Trimming removed 6 bases from V and 4 bases from J; junction bases left unmatched: 6. Per germline, CDR1 SQVTM and CDR2 ANQGSEA. CDR3 protein: CSVGDRLGNTIYF. The CDR3 DNA follows: TGCAGCGTCGGGGACAGATTGGGAAACACCATATATTTT.

V gene TRBV5-1 combines with J gene TRBJ1-1; D is possibly TRBD1 (5 bases). Trimming took off 0 bases at V and 3 bases at J, with 12 bases between the two ends. The CDR3 consists of 15 residues. CDR1 is SGHRS, CDR2 YFSETQ, per germline. The CDR3 sequence: CASSLESGLDTEAFF. In nucleotides, the CDR3 is TGCGCCAGCAGCTTGGAGTCAGGGTTGGACACTGAAGCTTTCTTT.

The gene calls are TRBV7-9 and TRBJ1-1, with 8 nucleotides matching TRBD1. From germline, CDR1 is SEHNR and CDR2 FQNEAQ (reference sequence). This CDR3 comprises 15 residues. V lost 5 bases, J lost 6 bases, and 11 bases stayed unmatched. The CDR3 bases are TGTGCCAGCAGCCAACCATCAGGGGGCTTAGCTGAAGCTTTCTTT. Translated, it gives CASSQPSGGLAEAFF.

This rearrangement joins TRBV6-1 to TRBJ1-1; TRBD1 agrees at 8 bases. After removal of 4 bases from V and 1 base from J, the junction contained 5 bases not matched to a gene. CDR1 is MNHNS and CDR2 is SASEGT in the germline V gene. The CDR3 is 15 amino acids. In DNA form, the CDR3 reads TGTGCCAGCAGTGGGAACAGGGGGAGGAACACTGAAGCTTTCTTT. Residues: CASSGNRGRNTEAFF.

The chain is built from TRBV15 and TRBJ1-4, with D tentatively TRBD1 (6 bases). The CDR3 contains 13 residues. The V gene's germline CDR1 is LNHNV and CDR2 YYDKDF (reference sequence). Trimming shortened V by 6 bases and J by 4 bases, and 9 bases separated the two germline ends. CDR3: CATRSRGNEKLFF. DNA of the CDR3: TGTGCCACCAGGAGCAGGGGTAATGAAAAACTGTTTTTT.

The rearrangement links TRBV10-3 to TRBJ1-5, with D maybe TRBD1 (6 bases). Trimming cost V 0 bases and J 6 bases, with 21 bases left between them. Germline CDR1 reads ENHRY; CDR2 reads SYGVKD. The CDR3 spans 18 residues. The CDR3 bases are TGTGCCATCAGTGAGTCTAGATCGGTCGTAGGGGGGGGTCAGCCCCAGCATTTT. This codes for CAISESRSVVGGGQPQHF.

The J gene is TRBJ1-1, the V gene TRBV7-3; D is ambiguous. V lost 1 base to trimming and J lost 6 bases, with 9 bases between them. This CDR3 is 13 amino acids long. The germline V gene encodes CDR1 SGHTA and CDR2 FQGTGA. CDR3 sequence: CASSLIRDSEAFF. The CDR3 DNA sequence: TGTGCCAGCAGCTTAATTCGGGATTCTGAAGCTTTCTTT. Filled out from reference TRBV7-3 and TRBJ1-1, the complete variable domain reads GAGVSQTPSNKVTEKGKYVELRCDPISGHTALYWYRQSLGQGPEFLIYFQGTGAADDSGLPNDRFFAVRPEGSVSTLKIQRTERGDSAVYLCASSLIRDSEAFFGQGTRLTVV.

The gene calls are TRBV28 and TRBJ1-2; D is uncertain. Germline V gene lookup returns CDR1 MDHEN and CDR2 SYDVKM. This CDR3 is 17 amino acids long. V was trimmed by 1 base and J by 3 bases, leaving 18 bases between them. The CDR3 is CASSLLVGAPEHYGYTF. DNA of the CDR3: TGTGCCAGCAGTTTATTGGTCGGAGCCCCAGAGCACTATGGCTACACCTTC.

The sample holds a few counts of this clone. The chain has TRBV15 and TRBJ1-4; D might be TRBD1 (5 bases). Germline loops: CDR1 LNHNV, CDR2 YYDKDF (reference sequence). This CDR3 has 14 amino acids. Trimming removed 0 bases at V and 8 bases at J, with 10 bases between. The CDR3 sequence is CATSRDAGGEKLFF. The DNA of the CDR3 is TGTGCCACCAGCAGAGACGCCGGGGGAGAAAAACTGTTTTTT.

The genes are TRBV13 and TRBJ2-1; 7 bases are shared with TRBD2. V lost 2 bases, J lost 5 bases, and 9 bases stayed unmatched. Germline V gene lookup returns CDR1 PRHDT and CDR2 FYEKMQ (reference sequence). The CDR3 has 16 amino acids. Written as DNA, the CDR3 is TGTGCCAGCAGCTTACGACGCCAGCGGGGCCACAATGAGCAGTTCTTC. Translated: CASSLRRQRGHNEQFF.

V gene TRBV6-1 combines with J gene TRBJ1-6; 7 positions agree with TRBD1. The CDR3 length is 15 residues. The J segment lost 6 bases and the V segment lost 4 bases, leaving 6 bases of the junction unmatched. Germline V gene lookup returns CDR1 MNHNS and CDR2 SASEGT. CDR3: CASSVGTESNSPLHF. Here the CDR3 DNA reads TGTGCCAGCAGTGTAGGGACAGAGAGTAATTCACCCCTCCACTTT.

In this sample, this clone turned up a few times. The chain uses TRBV18 and TRBJ2-3; 10 bases fit TRBD1. The junction had 8 bases not matched to a gene; V was cut back by 3 bases and J by 5 bases. The CDR3 consists of 16 residues. Germline V gene lookup returns CDR1 KGHSH and CDR2 LQKENI. DNA for the CDR3: TGTGCCAGCTCACCCGGACAGGGGGGCACCCAAGATACGCAGTATTTT. Translation gives CASSPGQGGTQDTQYF.

V gene TRBV7-2 combines with J gene TRBJ2-7; TRBD2 is a possible D gene (5 bases). Germline lookup yields CDR1 SGHTA and CDR2 FQGNSA. CDR3 length equals 13 residues. Trimming pared 5 bases from V and 3 bases from J, leaving 11 bases between. This CDR3 reads CASSTRVYYEQYF. The DNA of the CDR3 is TGTGCCAGCAGCACGCGGGTTTACTACGAGCAGTACTTC.

This clone was picked up one time. V and J are TRBV30 and TRBJ2-1; D gene unclear. Trimming removed 0 bases at V and 5 bases at J, with 14 bases between. This CDR3 is 15 amino acids long. The germline CDR1 and CDR2 sequences are GTSNPN and SVGIG (reference sequence). DNA of the CDR3: TGTGCCTGGAGTGTTCCGATCGAGGTGGACAATGAGCAGTTCTTC. Its protein is CAWSVPIEVDNEQFF. The whole variable domain, remainder taken from reference TRBV30 and TRBJ2-1, is SQTIHQWPATLVQPVGSPLSLECTVEGTSNPNLYWYRQAAGRGLQLLFYSVGIGQISSEVPQNLSASRPQDRQFILSSKKLLLSDSGFYLCAWSVPIEVDNEQFFGPGTRLTVL.

In nucleotides, the CDR3 is TGTGCCAGCAGTTTATGGGTCAAGGGAGGGAACACTGAAGCTTTCTTT. Protein product: CASSLWVKGGNTEAFF. The V and J genes are TRBV28 and TRBJ1-1, with D unresolved. V was pared by 0 bases and J by 1 base, with 12 bases between. This CDR3 has 16 residues. CDR1 and CDR2 from the germline V gene are MDHEN and SYDVKM.

This clone came up a few times. The chain carries TRBV2 and TRBJ1-1, with a tentative D call TRBD1 (5 bases). The CDR3 loop spans 15 amino acids. Trimming took 1 base from V and 0 from J, leaving 9 bases between them. Germline V gene sequence: CDR1 SNHLY, CDR2 FYNNEI. In nucleotides, the CDR3 is TGTGCCAGCAGTGAAGGCGACAGACTGAACACTGAAGCTTTCTTT. The encoded protein is CASSEGDRLNTEAFF.